A selection of T cell receptor beta chains follows, all from one sample in a study of PD-1 blockade in classical Hodgkin lymphoma. Clones were read by immunoSEQ multiplex PCR, and TCRdb kept only the in-frame ones, dropping some. Seen here are tens of thousands of clones, 76% observed once, and the top ten hold about 10%. The material sequenced was peripheral blood mononuclear cells (PBMCs), taken at baseline. The receptors were sampled from a human donor with classical Hodgkin lymphoma. Both conserved end residues are trimmed from each CDR3. The order of the fields is J gene, V gene, CDR3 protein.

>TRBJ2-7|TRBV2
ASSERTRSREQY
>TRBJ1-2|TRBV5-1
ASSPEGADGYT
>TRBJ2-1|TRBV18
ASSPNPSAYNEQF
>TRBJ2-7|TRBV28
ASSPSGFGTSGRAYEQY
>TRBJ2-3|TRBV28
ASSILGRWGQAEHPSTDTQY
>TRBJ2-5|TRBV2
ASSGEETQY
>TRBJ2-7|TRBV4-1
ASSQDLGFRDRGPEQH
>TRBJ2-1|TRBV11-3
ASSLGTSDYNEQF
>TRBJ2-1|TRBV4-3
ASSQDGQDEQF
>TRBJ1-4|TRBV10-3
AIRGTLDEKLF
>TRBJ2-1|TRBV7-9
ASSLGQGARNEQF
>TRBJ1-4|TRBV19
AAGTGTEKLF
>TRBJ2-7|TRBV5-1
ASSNRWYEQY
>TRBJ2-1|TRBV5-1
ASRLPGLAGVGEQF
>TRBJ1-1|TRBV7-9
ASSSGSFLTEAF
>TRBJ2-3|TRBV7-6
ASSLGLPTDTQY
>TRBJ2-7|TRBV6-1
ASTGATEQY
>TRBJ1-5|TRBV7-8
ASSLVGGAFQPQH
>TRBJ1-4|TRBV10-1
ASSVAGTRNEKLF
>TRBJ2-5|TRBV29-1
SASRGWKETQY
>TRBJ1-5|TRBV21-1
ASSQRRGPQPQH
>TRBJ1-1|TRBV4-3
ASMGGTEAF
>TRBJ2-5|TRBV11-2
ASSATWTQY
>TRBJ2-1|TRBV5-1
ASSLGVTGGSYNEQF
>TRBJ1-1|TRBV9
ASSRSGTGGTEAF
>TRBJ2-3|TRBV7-2
ASSSWRGADTQY
>TRBJ2-3|TRBV11-2
ASSFLGSASGITDTQY
>TRBJ1-6|TRBV21-1
ASTNSPLH
>TRBJ1-5|TRBV2
ASSGGLRNQPQH
>TRBJ2-7|TRBV28
ASSFGDRGTYEQY
>TRBJ2-1|TRBV4-3
ASSQEAIATPVGSYNEQF
>TRBJ1-2|TRBV28
ASSLDSPGYT
>TRBJ1-2|TRBV7-7
ASSLGQGGYGYT
>TRBJ2-5|TRBV7-3
ASSLASGSGQETQY
>TRBJ2-5|TRBV7-2
ASSLRGDSQETQY
>TRBJ2-7|TRBV14
ASSQGQDRGTYEQY
>TRBJ1-1|TRBV28
ASSFISANTEAF
>TRBJ1-1|TRBV19
ASSIDLGQGATEAF
>TRBJ1-6|TRBV28
ASSLGDVQNSPLH
>TRBJ1-4|TRBV4-1
ASSQVRGKLF
>TRBJ1-5|TRBV28
ASSLGQGYRQPQH
>TRBJ2-3|TRBV28
ASSLSRWDSTGDTQY
>TRBJ2-2|TRBV28
ASSSDRGPISNTGELF
>TRBJ1-2|TRBV6-5
ASSYSKVGDNYGYT
>TRBJ2-1|TRBV7-8
ASSRDRPNEQF
>TRBJ1-5|TRBV19
ASSPYSVNQPQH
>TRBJ2-7|TRBV28
ASSLAGGTYEQY
>TRBJ2-3|TRBV29-1
SAKPLAGMTDTQY
>TRBJ1-3|TRBV7-9
ASSLKGEALTGNTIY
>TRBJ1-4|TRBV11-2
ASSPRGGPLRSTNEKLF
>TRBJ1-5|TRBV4-1
ASSQVIGLNQPQH
>TRBJ2-7|TRBV7-8
ASSSGGWGYEQY
>TRBJ2-7|TRBV13
ASTASFSYEQY
>TRBJ2-3|TRBV5-1
ASSIQPPSTDTQY